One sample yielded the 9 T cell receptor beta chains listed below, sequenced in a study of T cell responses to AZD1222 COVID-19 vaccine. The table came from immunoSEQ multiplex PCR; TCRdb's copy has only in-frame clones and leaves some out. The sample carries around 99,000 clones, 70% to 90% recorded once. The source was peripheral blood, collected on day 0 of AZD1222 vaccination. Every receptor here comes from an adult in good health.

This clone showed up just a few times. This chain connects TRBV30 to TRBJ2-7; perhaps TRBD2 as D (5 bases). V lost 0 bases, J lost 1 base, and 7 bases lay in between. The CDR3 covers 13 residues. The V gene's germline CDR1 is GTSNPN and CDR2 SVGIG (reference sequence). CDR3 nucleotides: TGTGCCTGGAGTGTACCGGGGTCCTACGAGCAGTACTTC. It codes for CAWSVPGSYEQYF.

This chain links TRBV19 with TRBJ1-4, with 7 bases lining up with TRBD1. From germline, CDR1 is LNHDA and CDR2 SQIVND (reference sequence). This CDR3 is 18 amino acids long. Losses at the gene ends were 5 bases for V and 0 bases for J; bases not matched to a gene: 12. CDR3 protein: CASSGARGGTATNEKLFF. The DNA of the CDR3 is TGTGCCAGTAGTGGCGCTCGCGGAGGGACAGCAACTAATGAAAAACTGTTTTTT.

The DNA of the CDR3 is TGCGCCAGCAGCGGAGCACAGGGGTTACGGCAGTTCTTC. Translating gives CASSGAQGLRQFF. J is TRBJ2-1 and V is TRBV5-1; 7 bases map to TRBD1. V lost 4 bases, J lost 12 bases, and 10 bases stayed unmatched. The V gene's germline CDR1 is SGHRS and CDR2 YFSETQ. The CDR3 loop spans 13 amino acids.

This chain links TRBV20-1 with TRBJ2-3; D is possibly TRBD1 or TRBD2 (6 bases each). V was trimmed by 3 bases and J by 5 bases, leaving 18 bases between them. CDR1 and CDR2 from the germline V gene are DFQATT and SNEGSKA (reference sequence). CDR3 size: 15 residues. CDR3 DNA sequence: TGCAGTGCTAGTGTCCATAGCGGAGGGGGAGATACGCAGTATTTT. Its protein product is CSASVHSGGGDTQYF.

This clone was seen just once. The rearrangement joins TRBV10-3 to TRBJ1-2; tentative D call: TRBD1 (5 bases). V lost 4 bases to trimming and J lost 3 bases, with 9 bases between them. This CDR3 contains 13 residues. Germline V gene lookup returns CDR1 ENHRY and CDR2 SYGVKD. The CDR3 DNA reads TGTGCCATCAGTGGGACGGGGGACTATGGCTACACCTTC. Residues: CAISGTGDYGYTF.

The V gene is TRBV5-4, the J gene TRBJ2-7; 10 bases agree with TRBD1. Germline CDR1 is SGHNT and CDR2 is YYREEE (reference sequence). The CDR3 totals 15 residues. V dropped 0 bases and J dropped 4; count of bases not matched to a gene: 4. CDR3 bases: TGTGCCAGCAGCTTGGAGGGGACAGGGGTATACGAGCAGTACTTC. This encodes CASSLEGTGVYEQYF.

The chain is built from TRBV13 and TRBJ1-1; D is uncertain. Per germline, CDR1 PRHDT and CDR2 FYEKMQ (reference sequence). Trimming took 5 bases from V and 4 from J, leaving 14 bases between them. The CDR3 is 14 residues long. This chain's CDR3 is CASSHQLIRTEAFF. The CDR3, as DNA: TGTGCCAGCAGCCATCAGTTGATCCGCACTGAAGCTTTCTTT.

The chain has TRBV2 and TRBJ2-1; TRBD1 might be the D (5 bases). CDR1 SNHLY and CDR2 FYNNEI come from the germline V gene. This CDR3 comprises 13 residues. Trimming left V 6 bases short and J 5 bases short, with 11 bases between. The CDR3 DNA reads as TGTGCCAGCAGGGGGCCCTATAACAATGAGCAGTTCTTC. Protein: CASRGPYNNEQFF.

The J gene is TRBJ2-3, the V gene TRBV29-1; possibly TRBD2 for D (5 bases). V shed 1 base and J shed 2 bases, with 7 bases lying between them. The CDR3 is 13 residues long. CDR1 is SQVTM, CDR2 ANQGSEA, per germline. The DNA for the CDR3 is TGCAGCGTTGAAGGGAGGACCACAGATACGCAGTATTTT. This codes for CSVEGRTTDTQYF.